Listed here is a single T cell receptor (beta chain). The antigen remains undetermined. Since all of the isolated RNA was reverse transcribed, expressed TCRB transcripts were what got sequenced. The average read count of naive, central memory and regulatory T cell samples was several million. Some clones are missing from TCRdb's copy, which holds only in-frame ones; the method was immunoSEQ multiplex PCR. The data show 110,000 to 150,000 clones, roughly 10% seen once. The germline V gene has CDR1 SGHNT and CDR2 YYREEE (reference sequence). The CDR3 contains 16 residues. Trimming removed 4 bases at V and 0 bases at J, with 13 bases between. The data stem from a study of beta chain features in type 1 diabetes. Looking at the study overall: There was similarity between patients and healthy donors in age, gender and cell yields. Study-level findings and limits: Moderate but significant shortening of TCRB CDR3s was recorded in all four CD4+ subsets from Type 1 diabetes patients. Lower insertion and higher deletion counts appeared at VDJ junctions in type 1 diabetes patients.

The source of this sequence is a woman aged 40-49 years in good health. Source material: central memory CD4+ T cells from blood. The rearrangement links TRBV5-4 to TRBJ2-2; D might be TRBD2 (6 bases). CDR3 in DNA: TGTGCCAGCAGCGTATCCCGGGGGACGAACACCGGGGAGCTGTTTTTT. This codes for CASSVSRGTNTGELFF. Together with reference TRBV5-4 and TRBJ2-2, the CDR3 gives the full variable domain: ETGVTQSPTHLIKTRGQQVTLRCSSQSGHNTVSWYQQALGQGPQFIFQYYREEENGRGNFPPRFSGLQFPNYSSELNVNALELDDSALYLCASSVSRGTNTGELFFGEGSRLTVL.